This TCR beta chain came from a study of identical twins. General study results and limits: Surplus twin overlap in beta out-of-frame sequences was less pronounced.

TCRdb called the 5' RACE reads again in MiXCR, with one record for every CDR3 protein. The sample shows around 300,000 distinct CDR3 sequences, under 9% of them seen only once. There are a few counts of this clonotype. Its antigen is not known. The same sample was also studied in work on yellow fever vaccine responses in identical twins.

Sequenced sample: memory (CD45RO+) T cells sorted from blood. The origin of this receptor is a woman under 30 in good health.

The CDR3 nucleotides read TGTGCCAGCAGCCGGGGCTGGTCCTACGAGCAGTACGTC. The encoded protein is CASSRGWSYEQYV. The chain couples TRBV5-6 to TRBJ2-7, with D tentatively TRBD1 or TRBD2 (5 bases each). The CDR3 extends over 13 amino acids. V was pared by 4 bases and J by 1 base, with 9 bases between. Germline V gives CDR1 SGHDT, CDR2 YYEEEE.